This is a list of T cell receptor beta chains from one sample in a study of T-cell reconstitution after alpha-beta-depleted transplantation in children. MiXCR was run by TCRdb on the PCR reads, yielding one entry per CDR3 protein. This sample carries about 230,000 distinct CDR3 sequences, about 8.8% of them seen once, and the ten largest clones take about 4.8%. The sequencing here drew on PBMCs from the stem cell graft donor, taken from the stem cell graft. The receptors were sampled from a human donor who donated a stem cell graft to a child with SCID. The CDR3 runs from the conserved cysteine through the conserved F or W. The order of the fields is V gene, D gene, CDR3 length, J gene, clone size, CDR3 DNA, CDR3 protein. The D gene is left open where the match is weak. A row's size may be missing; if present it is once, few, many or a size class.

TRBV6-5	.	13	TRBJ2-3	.	TGTGCCAGCAGTTATAGGGGTGGGGATACGCAGTATTTT	CASSYRGGDTQYF
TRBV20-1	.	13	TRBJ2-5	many	TGCAGTGCTAGTCGGGCGCAGCAAGAGACCCAGTACTTC	CSASRAQQETQYF
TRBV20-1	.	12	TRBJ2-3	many	TGCAGTGCCATTATAGGGACCGATACGCAGTATTTT	CSAIIGTDTQYF
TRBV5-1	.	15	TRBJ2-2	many	TGCGCCAGCAGCTTGGATTCCAGACACACCGGGGAGCTGTTTTTT	CASSLDSRHTGELFF
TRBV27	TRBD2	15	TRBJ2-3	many	TGTGCCAGCAGTTTCGAGGGACTAGCAGTAGATACGCAGTATTTT	CASSFEGLAVDTQYF
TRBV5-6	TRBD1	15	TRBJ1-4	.	TGTGCCAGCAACTCCCAGGGGGATAGAGAAGAAAAACTGTTTTTT	CASNSQGDREEKLFF
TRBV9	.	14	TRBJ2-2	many	TGTGCCAGCAGCAGGGTAGGAGGGACCGGGGAGCTGTTTTTT	CASSRVGGTGELFF
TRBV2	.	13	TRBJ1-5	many	TGTGCCAGCAGTCGGGAGAGCAATCAGCCCCAGCATTTT	CASSRESNQPQHF
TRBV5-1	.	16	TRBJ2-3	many	TGCGCCAGCAGCCCCGAGAATGGGGTGTACACAGATACGCAGTATTTT	CASSPENGVYTDTQYF
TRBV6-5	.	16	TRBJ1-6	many	TGTGCCAGCAGTTACTCCCCACAGGGCCACAATTCACCCCTCCACTTT	CASSYSPQGHNSPLHF
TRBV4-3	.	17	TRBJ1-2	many	TGCGCCAGCAGCCATCGAGCGGTTTGGTCAGGGAGGTTTGGCTACACCTTC	CASSHRAVWSGRFGYTF
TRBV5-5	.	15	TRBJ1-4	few	TGTGCCAGCAGCTTGTCTGCGTCGAGGGGTGAAAAACTGTTTTTT	CASSLSASRGEKLFF
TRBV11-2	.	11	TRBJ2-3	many	TGTGCCAGCAGCTACGTTGACACGCAGTATTTT	CASSYVDTQYF
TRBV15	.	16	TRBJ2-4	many	TGTGCCACCAGCACCGGAGGGACCTTAGCCAAAAACATTCAGTACTTC	CATSTGGTLAKNIQYF
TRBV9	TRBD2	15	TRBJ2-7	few	TGTGCCAGCAGCGTAGGACTAGCGGGGGCCCACGAGCAGTACTTC	CASSVGLAGAHEQYF
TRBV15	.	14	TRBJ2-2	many	TGTGCCACCAGTCGAACAGAGAACACCGGGGAGCTGTTTTTT	CATSRTENTGELFF
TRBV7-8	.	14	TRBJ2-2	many	TGTGCCAGCAGCTTACGGGGGGCGCCCCCGGAGCTGTTTTTT	CASSLRGAPPELFF
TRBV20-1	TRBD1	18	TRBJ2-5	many	TGCAGTGCTAGAGATGCAGGTGAAGGGGGCGAGTCCCAAGAGACCCAGTACTTC	CSARDAGEGGESQETQYF
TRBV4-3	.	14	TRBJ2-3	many	TGCGCCAGCAGCCAAGGTGGCATCACAGATACGCAGTATTTT	CASSQGGITDTQYF
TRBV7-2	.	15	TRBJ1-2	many	TGTGCCAGCAGCTTACGTGCACAGGGATACTATGGCTACACCTTC	CASSLRAQGYYGYTF
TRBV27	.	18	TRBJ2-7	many	TGTGCCAGCAGTTTATCGGGCCGCGGGGGCCGTGATTCCTACGAGCAGTACTTC	CASSLSGRGGRDSYEQYF
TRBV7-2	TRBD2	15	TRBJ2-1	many	TGTGCCAGCAGCTTAGAAGCGGGGGCCCACAATGAGCAGTTCTTC	CASSLEAGAHNEQFF
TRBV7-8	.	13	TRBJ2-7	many	TGTGCCAGCAGCTTCTCCATCTCCTACGAGCAGTACTTC	CASSFSISYEQYF
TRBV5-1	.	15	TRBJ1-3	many	TGCGCCAGCAGCTTCGACCGGAGCTTGGGAAACACCATATATTTT	CASSFDRSLGNTIYF
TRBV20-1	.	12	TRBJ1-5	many	TGCAGTGCGAGCGGCAATAATCAGCCCCAGCATTTT	CSASGNNQPQHF
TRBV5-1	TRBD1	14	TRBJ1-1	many	TGCGCCAGCAGCTTCGAGGGGGCGAACACTGAAGCTTTCTTT	CASSFEGANTEAFF
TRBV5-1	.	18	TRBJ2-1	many	TGCGCCAGCAGCGAAGGACTGCGAAACCTCGCCCGATACAATGAGCAGTTCTTC	CASSEGLRNLARYNEQFF
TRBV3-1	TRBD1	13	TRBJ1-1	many	TGTGCCAGCAGCCCTCCTACAGGGGCTGAAGCTTTCTTT	CASSPPTGAEAFF
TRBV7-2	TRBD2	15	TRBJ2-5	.	TGTGCCAGCAGCTCACGGACTAGCGGCCAAGAGACCCAGTACTTC	CASSSRTSGQETQYF
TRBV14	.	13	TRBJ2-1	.	TGTGCCAGCAGCCAAGGCAGGCACAATGAGCAGTTCTTC	CASSQGRHNEQFF
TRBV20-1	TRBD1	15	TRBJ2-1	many	TGCAGTGCTAGATACGCCAGGACAGGGGAGAATGAGCAGTTCTTC	CSARYARTGENEQFF
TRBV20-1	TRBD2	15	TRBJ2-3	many	TGCAGTGCCAGTTCTGGGCGGGGGAGCACAGATACGCAGTATTTT	CSASSGRGSTDTQYF
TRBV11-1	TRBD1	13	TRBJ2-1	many	TGTGCCAGCAGCTTTACAGGGGCGGATGAGCAGTTCTTC	CASSFTGADEQFF
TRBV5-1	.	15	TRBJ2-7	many	TGCGCCAGCAGCTTGATGAACACTCCCCTTGAAGAGCAGTACTTC	CASSLMNTPLEEQYF
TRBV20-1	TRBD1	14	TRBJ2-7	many	TGCAGTGCTAGAGCACCTGGACAGGGCGGCGAGCAGTACTTC	CSARAPGQGGEQYF
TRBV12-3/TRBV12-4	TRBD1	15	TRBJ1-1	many	TGTGCCAGCAGTGCCACAGGGGCGGGGAACACTGAAGCTTTCTTT	CASSATGAGNTEAFF
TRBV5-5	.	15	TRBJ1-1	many	TGTGCCAGCAGCACGGCCGGGACCTCTGACAATGAAGCTTTCTTT	CASSTAGTSDNEAFF
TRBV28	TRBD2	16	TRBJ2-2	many	TGTGCCAGCAGGATGCGGCTAGCGGCGAACACCGGGGAGCTGTTTTTT	CASRMRLAANTGELFF
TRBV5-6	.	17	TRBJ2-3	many	TGTGCCAGCAGCCGCCCCCTGATCGGGGGGCCCACAGATACGCAGTATTTT	CASSRPLIGGPTDTQYF
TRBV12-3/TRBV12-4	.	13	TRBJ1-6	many	TGTGCCAGCAGTTTAGATTTAAGTTCACCCCTCCACTTT	CASSLDLSSPLHF
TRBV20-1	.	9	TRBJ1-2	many	TGCAGTGCTCGGGGCGGCTACACCTTC	CSARGGYTF
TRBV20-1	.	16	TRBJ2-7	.	TGCAGTGCTGGGGGGGTGGGGGCGAGTAGCTCCTACGAGCAGTACTTC	CSAGGVGASSSYEQYF
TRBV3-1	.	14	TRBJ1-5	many	TGTGCCAGCAGCCAGGGCAGGCGGAATCAGCCCCAGCATTTT	CASSQGRRNQPQHF